This T cell receptor beta chain emerged from a study of vaccination and CD4 T cells after COVID-19. Study at large: Overlapping peptides covering the spike proteins of SARS-CoV-2, HCoV-NL63, HCoV-OC43 and HCoV-229E were added to stimulate cells.

Oncomine TCR Beta short-read sequencing was applied to DNA from cultured CD4+ T cells. TCRdb processed the PCR reads anew with MiXCR; each CDR3 protein has one entry. The table lists approximately 13,000 distinct CDR3 sequences, roughly 50% of them singletons. From germline, CDR1 is MDHEN and CDR2 SYDVKM. The CDR3 contains 16 residues. Between the trimmed V and J ends, which lost 4 bases and 4 bases, there was a span of 19 bases. Treatment described: roughly 10-day PBMC culture with coronavirus spike peptide pools or control peptides (ViraFEST assay). In its sample, this clonotype ranks as medium-sized. The antigen is unknown.

Sequenced sample: CD4+ T cells from blood, cultured in vitro. This chain links TRBV28 with TRBJ1-1; possible D gene TRBD1, 5 bases. The receptor was isolated from a human donor who had recovered from COVID-19. The CDR3 sequence: CASSWGGGRGGTEAFF. In DNA, the CDR3 is TGTGCCAGCAGTTGGGGGGGAGGCAGAGGCGGCACTGAAGCTTTCTTT.